The rows below give T cell receptor beta chains drawn from one sample of a study of shared T cell receptors in the human thymus. Sequencing was performed with immunoSEQ multiplex PCR; in TCRdb, only in-frame clones are kept and a portion is missing. The table includes 630,000 or so clones, around 87% detected once. These data were also reused for a study on human thymus T cells.

The specimen sequenced was thymocytes. These receptors all stem from a boy under two years old with a congenital heart defect. CDR3s include the opening cysteine and the closing phenylalanine or tryptophan. Fields, in order: V gene, D gene, clone size, J gene, CDR3 protein, CDR3 DNA. D genes are given only for firm matches. The listing skips clone size in some rows; elsewhere it reads once, few, many or a size class.

>TRBV27|TRBD2|.|TRBJ2-7
CASRPGLAGKGTYEQYF
TGTGCCAGCAGACCGGGACTAGCGGGAAAGGGGACCTACGAGCAGTACTTC
>TRBV27|TRBD1|.|TRBJ1-6
CASSNRGRNSGSPLHF
TGTGCCAGCAGCAACAGGGGGAGGAATTCGGGTTCACCCCTCCACTTT
>TRBV27|.|once|TRBJ1-4
CASSLEGRVGGELFF
TGTGCCAGCAGTTTAGAGGGCAGGGTGGGAGGGGAACTGTTTTTT
>TRBV5-1|.|once|TRBJ2-7
CASSFQFAGTDEQYF
TGCGCCAGCAGCTTCCAGTTCGCGGGGACAGATGAGCAGTACTTC
>TRBV29-1|.|.|TRBJ2-5
CSGRGDSRETQYF
TGCAGCGGTCGAGGGGACTCGCGGGAGACCCAGTACTTC
>TRBV19|.|.|TRBJ1-4
CASTGDWEKLFF
TGTGCCAGTACAGGGGATTGGGAAAAACTGTTTTTT
>TRBV7-9|.|.|TRBJ1-1
CASSLTDLHRVYTEAFF
TGTGCCAGCAGCTTAACCGACTTACACCGGGTTTACACCGAAGCTTTCTTT
>TRBV19|.|few|TRBJ2-3
CASSIGQGRLSDTQYF
TGTGCCAGTAGTATAGGGCAGGGGAGATTGTCAGATACGCAGTATTTT
>TRBV28|.|.|TRBJ1-6
CASSFLQGFSPLHF
TGTGCCAGCAGTTTTTTACAGGGATTCTCACCCCTCCACTTT
>TRBV6-5|.|.|TRBJ2-1
CASSGVGGPVEQFF
TGTGCCAGCAGTGGGGTAGGAGGCCCGGTTGAGCAGTTCTTC
>TRBV12-1|.|few|TRBJ2-5
CASSPLWGGETQYF
TGTGCCAGCAGCCCTCTGTGGGGGGGAGAGACCCAGTACTTC
>TRBV7-9|.|once|TRBJ1-1
CASSLRQGNTEAFF
TGTGCCAGCAGCTTACGGCAGGGGAACACTGAAGCTTTCTTT
>TRBV30|.|.|TRBJ1-2
CAWKIRGYGYTF
TGTGCCTGGAAGATTCGGGGCTATGGCTACACCTTC
>TRBV4-1|.|.|TRBJ1-2
CASSQAAGETSNYGYTF
TGCGCCAGCAGCCAAGCTGCCGGGGAGACGAGTAACTATGGCTACACCTTC
>TRBV5-1|TRBD1|.|TRBJ2-7
CASSLSSGDRGYEQYF
TGCGCCAGCAGCTTGTCGTCGGGGGACAGGGGGTACGAGCAGTACTTC
>TRBV30|.|.|TRBJ1-1
CAWSYRISTEAFF
TGTGCCTGGAGTTACAGGATTAGCACTGAAGCTTTCTTT
>TRBV14|TRBD2|.|TRBJ2-5
CASSLRDYRQETQYF
TGTGCCAGCAGCCTACGGGACTACCGCCAAGAGACCCAGTACTTC
>TRBV4-1|.|.|TRBJ2-5
CASSQVPVSETQYF
TGCGCCAGCAGCCAAGTCCCGGTGAGCGAGACCCAGTACTTC
>TRBV11-3|.|.|TRBJ2-2
CASSLPTGELFF
TGTGCCAGCAGCTTACCGACCGGGGAGCTGTTTTTT
>TRBV18|.|once|TRBJ2-6
CASSPPGSSGANVLTF
TGTGCCAGCTCACCACCGGGGAGCTCTGGGGCCAACGTCCTGACTTTC
>TRBV15|.|once|TRBJ2-2
CATSRESGNTGELFF
TGTGCCACCAGCAGAGAATCCGGGAACACCGGGGAGCTGTTTTTT
>TRBV5-1|.|.|TRBJ2-2
CASSSGGRGDTGELFF
TGCGCCAGCAGCTCCGGCGGCAGGGGAGACACCGGGGAGCTGTTTTTT
>TRBV5-1|TRBD2|once|TRBJ2-1
CASSLLSGSHNEQFF
TGCGCCAGCAGCTTGCTTAGCGGGAGTCACAATGAGCAGTTCTTC
>TRBV4-3|.|few|TRBJ1-3
CASSQEIYDSSGNTIYF
TGCGCCAGCAGCCAAGAAATTTACGATAGCTCTGGAAACACCATATATTTT
>TRBV19|TRBD1|.|TRBJ2-7
CASSATGTAYEQYF
TGTGCCAGTAGTGCGACCGGGACAGCCTACGAGCAGTACTTC
>TRBV29-1|.|.|TRBJ1-1
CSVEPGSRTEAFF
TGCAGCGTTGAACCAGGGTCCCGGACTGAAGCTTTCTTT
>TRBV10-2|.|.|TRBJ1-1
CASSERAGHGNTEAFF
TGCGCCAGCAGTGAGCGCGCAGGCCATGGGAACACTGAAGCTTTCTTT
>TRBV14|TRBD2|.|TRBJ2-7
CASSRGTSGRSGYEQYF
TGTGCCAGCAGCCGAGGGACTAGCGGGAGGTCGGGCTACGAGCAGTACTTC
>TRBV12-5|TRBD2|.|TRBJ2-1
CASGLALCVAGTFFSYNEQFF
TGTGCTAGTGGTTTGGCCCTTTGCGTAGCGGGGACCTTTTTCTCCTACAATGAGCAGTTCTTC
>TRBV6-1|TRBD1|.|TRBJ2-1
CACQGASYNEQFF
TGTGCCTGTCAGGGGGCTAGTTACAATGAGCAGTTCTTC
>TRBV14|TRBD2|.|TRBJ2-5
CASSPRLAGGPHLDETQYF
TGTGCCAGCAGCCCTCGACTAGCGGGGGGGCCACATTTAGACGAGACCCAGTACTTC
>TRBV7-6|TRBD2|once|TRBJ2-2
CASRHPSGGNTGELFF
TGTGCCAGCAGACATCCTAGCGGGGGAAACACCGGGGAGCTGTTTTTT
>TRBV13|.|.|TRBJ2-1
CASTYLVSNEQFF
TGTGCCAGCACCTACCTAGTTTCGAATGAGCAGTTCTTC
>TRBV6-1|.|.|TRBJ1-4
CASSGRQDTNEKLFF
TGTGCCAGCAGTGGAAGACAGGATACTAATGAAAAACTGTTTTTT
>TRBV7-9|.|.|TRBJ1-2
CASSRSGGANYGYTF
TGTGCCAGCAGCCGCTCGGGGGGAGCTAACTATGGCTACACCTTC
>TRBV27|TRBD2|.|TRBJ2-1
CASSPSSGRADNEQFF
TGTGCCAGCAGTCCCTCTAGCGGGAGGGCAGACAATGAGCAGTTCTTC
>TRBV6-5|.|.|TRBJ1-2
CASRFNPSYGYTF
TGTGCCAGCCGTTTTAATCCGAGCTATGGCTACACCTTC
>TRBV5-6|.|few|TRBJ1-1
CASSSGQPGTAFF
TGTGCCAGCAGCTCTGGACAGCCTGGGACGGCTTTCTTT
>TRBV27|TRBD1|.|TRBJ2-3
CASSLRQGLQHTDTQYF
TGTGCCAGCAGCCTGAGACAGGGTCTTCAACACACAGATACGCAGTATTTT
>TRBV30|.|.|TRBJ1-6
CACTTPTKGVGSPLHF
TGTGCCTGTACCACCCCTACAAAGGGGGTTGGGTCACCCCTCCACTTT
>TRBV29-1|TRBD2|.|TRBJ2-1
CSVEVWTSGGRWDNEQFF
TGCAGCGTTGAGGTCTGGACTAGCGGGGGGCGTTGGGACAATGAGCAGTTCTTC
>TRBV15|TRBD1|.|TRBJ1-4
CATSRDQISGTGPEKLFF
TGTGCCACCAGCAGAGATCAAATATCCGGGACAGGGCCCGAAAAACTGTTTTTT
>TRBV6-5|TRBD1|.|TRBJ2-1
CASSRQGVRNEQFF
TGTGCCAGCAGTAGACAGGGGGTCCGCAATGAGCAGTTCTTC
>TRBV6-5|.|.|TRBJ2-1
CASSYSKEAGYNEQFF
TGTGCCAGCAGTTACTCGAAGGAGGCGGGTTACAATGAGCAGTTCTTC
>TRBV30|TRBD1|once|TRBJ1-4
CAWSSRGGQGRPRGTINEKLFF
TGTGCCTGGAGTTCACGGGGGGGACAGGGACGCCCGAGAGGGACGATTAATGAAAAACTGTTTTTT
>TRBV6-5|.|.|TRBJ1-1
CASSVGGRTEAFF
TGTGCCAGCAGTGTCGGGGGGCGCACTGAAGCTTTCTTT
>TRBV6-5|TRBD2|.|TRBJ2-1
CASSKLPGLAEQFF
TGTGCCAGCAGTAAGCTCCCGGGACTAGCGGAGCAGTTCTTC
>TRBV6-5|.|few|TRBJ1-4
CASSYRPGVEKLFF
TGTGCCAGCAGTTACAGGCCGGGAGTTGAAAAACTGTTTTTT
>TRBV7-8|.|.|TRBJ1-5
CASSGWSGVNQPQHF
TGTGCCAGCAGCGGGTGGTCGGGAGTGAATCAGCCCCAGCATTTT
>TRBV7-2|.|.|TRBJ1-2
CATLLVTHSGYTF
TGTGCCACCCTCCTCGTGACCCACAGTGGCTACACCTTC
>TRBV10-3|TRBD1|.|TRBJ2-5
CAISDSINRGQWETQYF
TGTGCCATCAGTGATTCTATTAACAGGGGGCAGTGGGAGACCCAGTACTTC
>TRBV2|TRBD2|.|TRBJ2-3
CAARRERGSTDTQYF
TGTGCCGCAAGGAGGGAGCGGGGGAGCACAGATACGCAGTATTTT
>TRBV6-5|.|.|TRBJ1-1
CASRPQGWNTEAFF
TGTGCCAGCAGGCCCCAGGGATGGAACACTGAAGCTTTCTTT
>TRBV25-1|TRBD1|.|TRBJ2-1
CASSGPTGSGDSYNEQFF
TGTGCCAGCAGTGGACCGACAGGGAGTGGGGACTCCTACAATGAGCAGTTCTTC
>TRBV27|.|once|TRBJ2-7
CASSLREDYEQYF
TGTGCCAGCAGTCTGAGGGAGGACTACGAGCAGTACTTC
>TRBV28|.|.|TRBJ2-7
CASTPRLNLYEQYF
TGTGCCAGCACCCCGCGACTGAACCTCTACGAGCAGTACTTC
>TRBV4-3|TRBD2|.|TRBJ2-1
CASSQVTSGRENEQFF
TGCGCCAGCAGCCAGGTGACTAGCGGGAGGGAGAATGAGCAGTTCTTC